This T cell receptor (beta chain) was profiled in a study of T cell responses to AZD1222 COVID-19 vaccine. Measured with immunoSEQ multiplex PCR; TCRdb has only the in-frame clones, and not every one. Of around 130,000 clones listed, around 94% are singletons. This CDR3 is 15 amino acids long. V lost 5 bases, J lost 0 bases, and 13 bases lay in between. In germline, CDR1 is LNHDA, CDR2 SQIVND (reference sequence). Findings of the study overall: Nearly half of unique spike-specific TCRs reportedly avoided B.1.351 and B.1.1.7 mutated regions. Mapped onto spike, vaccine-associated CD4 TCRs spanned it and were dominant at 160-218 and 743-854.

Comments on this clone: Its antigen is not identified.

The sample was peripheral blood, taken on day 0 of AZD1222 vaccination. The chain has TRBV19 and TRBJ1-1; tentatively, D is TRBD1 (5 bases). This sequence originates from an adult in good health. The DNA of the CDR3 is TGTGCCAGTAGTCCCCGACGGGACCTGAACACTGAAGCTTTCTTT. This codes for CASSPRRDLNTEAFF.